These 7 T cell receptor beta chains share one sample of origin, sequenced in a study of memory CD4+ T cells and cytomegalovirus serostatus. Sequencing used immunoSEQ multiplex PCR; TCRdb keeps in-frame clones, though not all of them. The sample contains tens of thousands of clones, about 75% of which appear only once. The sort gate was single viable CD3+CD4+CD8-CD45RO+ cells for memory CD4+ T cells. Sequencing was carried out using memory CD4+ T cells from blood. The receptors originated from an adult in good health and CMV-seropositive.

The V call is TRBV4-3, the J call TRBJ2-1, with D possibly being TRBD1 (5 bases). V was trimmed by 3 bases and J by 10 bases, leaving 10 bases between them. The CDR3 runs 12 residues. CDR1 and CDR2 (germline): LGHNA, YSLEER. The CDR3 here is CASSHLDREQFF. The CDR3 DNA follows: TGCGCCAGCAGCCACCTTGACAGAGAGCAGTTCTTC.

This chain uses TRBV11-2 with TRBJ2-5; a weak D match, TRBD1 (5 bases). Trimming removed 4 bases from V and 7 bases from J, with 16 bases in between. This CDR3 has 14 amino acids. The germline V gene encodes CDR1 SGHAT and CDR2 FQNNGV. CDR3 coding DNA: TGTGCCAGCAGCTCCATCAGGGATGTACGGACCCAGTACTTC. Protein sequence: CASSSIRDVRTQYF.

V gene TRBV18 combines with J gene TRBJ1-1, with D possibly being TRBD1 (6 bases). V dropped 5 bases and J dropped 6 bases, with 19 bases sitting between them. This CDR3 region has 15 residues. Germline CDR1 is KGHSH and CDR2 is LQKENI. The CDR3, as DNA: TGTGCCAGCTCATCATCGGACAGCGGTGGGTCTGAAGCTTTCTTT. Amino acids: CASSSSDSGGSEAFF.

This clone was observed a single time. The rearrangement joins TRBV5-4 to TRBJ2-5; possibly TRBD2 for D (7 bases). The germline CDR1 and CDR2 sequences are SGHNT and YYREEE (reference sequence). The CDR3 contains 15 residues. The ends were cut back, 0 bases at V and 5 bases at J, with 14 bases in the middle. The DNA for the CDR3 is TGTGCCAGCAGCTTGGCGGGGGGCTGGGCGGAGACCCAGTACTTC. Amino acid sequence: CASSLAGGWAETQYF.

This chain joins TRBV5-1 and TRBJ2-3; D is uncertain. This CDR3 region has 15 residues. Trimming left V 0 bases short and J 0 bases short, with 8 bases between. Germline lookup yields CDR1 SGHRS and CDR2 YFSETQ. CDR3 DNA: TGCGCCAGCAGCTTGGACTCGGGTAGCACAGATACGCAGTATTTT. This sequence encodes CASSLDSGSTDTQYF.

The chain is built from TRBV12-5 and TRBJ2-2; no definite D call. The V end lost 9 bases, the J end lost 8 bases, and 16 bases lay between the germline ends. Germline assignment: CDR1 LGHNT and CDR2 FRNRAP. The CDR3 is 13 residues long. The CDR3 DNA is TGTGCTAGGACGGCCCCCTACAGAGGGGAGCTGTTTTTT. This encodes CARTAPYRGELFF.

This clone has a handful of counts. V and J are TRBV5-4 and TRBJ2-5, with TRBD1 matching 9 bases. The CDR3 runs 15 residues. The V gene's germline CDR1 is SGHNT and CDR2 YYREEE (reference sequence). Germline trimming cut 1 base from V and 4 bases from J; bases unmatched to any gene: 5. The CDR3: CASSLNRGLGETQYF. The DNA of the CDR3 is TGTGCCAGCAGCTTGAACAGGGGGCTCGGAGAGACCCAGTACTTC.